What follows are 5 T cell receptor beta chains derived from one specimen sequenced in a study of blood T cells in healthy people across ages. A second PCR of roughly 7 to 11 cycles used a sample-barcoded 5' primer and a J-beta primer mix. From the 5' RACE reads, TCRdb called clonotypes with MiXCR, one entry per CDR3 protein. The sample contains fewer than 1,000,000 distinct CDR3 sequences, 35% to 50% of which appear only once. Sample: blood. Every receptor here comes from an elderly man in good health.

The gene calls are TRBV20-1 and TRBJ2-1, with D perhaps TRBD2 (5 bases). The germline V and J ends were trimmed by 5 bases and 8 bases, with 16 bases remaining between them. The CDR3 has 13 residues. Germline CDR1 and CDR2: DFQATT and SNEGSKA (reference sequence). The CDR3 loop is CSALAPGPHEQFF. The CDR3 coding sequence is TGCAGTGCTCTAGCTCCGGGCCCCCATGAGCAGTTCTTC.

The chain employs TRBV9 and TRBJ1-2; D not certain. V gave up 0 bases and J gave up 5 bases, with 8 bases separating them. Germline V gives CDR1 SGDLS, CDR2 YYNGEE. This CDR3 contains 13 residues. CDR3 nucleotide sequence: TGTGCCAGCAGCGTAGCTGAACAGTATGGCTACACCTTC. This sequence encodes CASSVAEQYGYTF.

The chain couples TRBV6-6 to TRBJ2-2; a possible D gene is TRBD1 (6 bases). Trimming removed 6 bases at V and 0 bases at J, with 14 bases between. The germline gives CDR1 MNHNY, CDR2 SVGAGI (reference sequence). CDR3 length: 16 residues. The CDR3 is CASSDLGTTNTGELFF. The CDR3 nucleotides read TGTGCCAGCAGCGATCTCGGGACAACGAACACCGGGGAGCTGTTTTTT.

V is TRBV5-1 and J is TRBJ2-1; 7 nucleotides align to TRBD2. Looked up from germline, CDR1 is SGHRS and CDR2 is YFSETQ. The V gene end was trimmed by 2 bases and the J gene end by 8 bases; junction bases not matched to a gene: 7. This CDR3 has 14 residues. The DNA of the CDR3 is TGCGCCAGCAGCTTACTAGCGCCGGGGGATGAGCAGTTCTTC. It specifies CASSLLAPGDEQFF.

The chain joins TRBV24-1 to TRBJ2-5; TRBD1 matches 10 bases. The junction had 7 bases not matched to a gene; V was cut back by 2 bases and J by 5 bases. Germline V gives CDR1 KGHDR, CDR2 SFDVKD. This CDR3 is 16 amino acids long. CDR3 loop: CATSDSTTGGGETQYF. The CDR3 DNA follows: TGTGCCACCAGTGATTCGACGACAGGGGGCGGCGAGACCCAGTACTTC.